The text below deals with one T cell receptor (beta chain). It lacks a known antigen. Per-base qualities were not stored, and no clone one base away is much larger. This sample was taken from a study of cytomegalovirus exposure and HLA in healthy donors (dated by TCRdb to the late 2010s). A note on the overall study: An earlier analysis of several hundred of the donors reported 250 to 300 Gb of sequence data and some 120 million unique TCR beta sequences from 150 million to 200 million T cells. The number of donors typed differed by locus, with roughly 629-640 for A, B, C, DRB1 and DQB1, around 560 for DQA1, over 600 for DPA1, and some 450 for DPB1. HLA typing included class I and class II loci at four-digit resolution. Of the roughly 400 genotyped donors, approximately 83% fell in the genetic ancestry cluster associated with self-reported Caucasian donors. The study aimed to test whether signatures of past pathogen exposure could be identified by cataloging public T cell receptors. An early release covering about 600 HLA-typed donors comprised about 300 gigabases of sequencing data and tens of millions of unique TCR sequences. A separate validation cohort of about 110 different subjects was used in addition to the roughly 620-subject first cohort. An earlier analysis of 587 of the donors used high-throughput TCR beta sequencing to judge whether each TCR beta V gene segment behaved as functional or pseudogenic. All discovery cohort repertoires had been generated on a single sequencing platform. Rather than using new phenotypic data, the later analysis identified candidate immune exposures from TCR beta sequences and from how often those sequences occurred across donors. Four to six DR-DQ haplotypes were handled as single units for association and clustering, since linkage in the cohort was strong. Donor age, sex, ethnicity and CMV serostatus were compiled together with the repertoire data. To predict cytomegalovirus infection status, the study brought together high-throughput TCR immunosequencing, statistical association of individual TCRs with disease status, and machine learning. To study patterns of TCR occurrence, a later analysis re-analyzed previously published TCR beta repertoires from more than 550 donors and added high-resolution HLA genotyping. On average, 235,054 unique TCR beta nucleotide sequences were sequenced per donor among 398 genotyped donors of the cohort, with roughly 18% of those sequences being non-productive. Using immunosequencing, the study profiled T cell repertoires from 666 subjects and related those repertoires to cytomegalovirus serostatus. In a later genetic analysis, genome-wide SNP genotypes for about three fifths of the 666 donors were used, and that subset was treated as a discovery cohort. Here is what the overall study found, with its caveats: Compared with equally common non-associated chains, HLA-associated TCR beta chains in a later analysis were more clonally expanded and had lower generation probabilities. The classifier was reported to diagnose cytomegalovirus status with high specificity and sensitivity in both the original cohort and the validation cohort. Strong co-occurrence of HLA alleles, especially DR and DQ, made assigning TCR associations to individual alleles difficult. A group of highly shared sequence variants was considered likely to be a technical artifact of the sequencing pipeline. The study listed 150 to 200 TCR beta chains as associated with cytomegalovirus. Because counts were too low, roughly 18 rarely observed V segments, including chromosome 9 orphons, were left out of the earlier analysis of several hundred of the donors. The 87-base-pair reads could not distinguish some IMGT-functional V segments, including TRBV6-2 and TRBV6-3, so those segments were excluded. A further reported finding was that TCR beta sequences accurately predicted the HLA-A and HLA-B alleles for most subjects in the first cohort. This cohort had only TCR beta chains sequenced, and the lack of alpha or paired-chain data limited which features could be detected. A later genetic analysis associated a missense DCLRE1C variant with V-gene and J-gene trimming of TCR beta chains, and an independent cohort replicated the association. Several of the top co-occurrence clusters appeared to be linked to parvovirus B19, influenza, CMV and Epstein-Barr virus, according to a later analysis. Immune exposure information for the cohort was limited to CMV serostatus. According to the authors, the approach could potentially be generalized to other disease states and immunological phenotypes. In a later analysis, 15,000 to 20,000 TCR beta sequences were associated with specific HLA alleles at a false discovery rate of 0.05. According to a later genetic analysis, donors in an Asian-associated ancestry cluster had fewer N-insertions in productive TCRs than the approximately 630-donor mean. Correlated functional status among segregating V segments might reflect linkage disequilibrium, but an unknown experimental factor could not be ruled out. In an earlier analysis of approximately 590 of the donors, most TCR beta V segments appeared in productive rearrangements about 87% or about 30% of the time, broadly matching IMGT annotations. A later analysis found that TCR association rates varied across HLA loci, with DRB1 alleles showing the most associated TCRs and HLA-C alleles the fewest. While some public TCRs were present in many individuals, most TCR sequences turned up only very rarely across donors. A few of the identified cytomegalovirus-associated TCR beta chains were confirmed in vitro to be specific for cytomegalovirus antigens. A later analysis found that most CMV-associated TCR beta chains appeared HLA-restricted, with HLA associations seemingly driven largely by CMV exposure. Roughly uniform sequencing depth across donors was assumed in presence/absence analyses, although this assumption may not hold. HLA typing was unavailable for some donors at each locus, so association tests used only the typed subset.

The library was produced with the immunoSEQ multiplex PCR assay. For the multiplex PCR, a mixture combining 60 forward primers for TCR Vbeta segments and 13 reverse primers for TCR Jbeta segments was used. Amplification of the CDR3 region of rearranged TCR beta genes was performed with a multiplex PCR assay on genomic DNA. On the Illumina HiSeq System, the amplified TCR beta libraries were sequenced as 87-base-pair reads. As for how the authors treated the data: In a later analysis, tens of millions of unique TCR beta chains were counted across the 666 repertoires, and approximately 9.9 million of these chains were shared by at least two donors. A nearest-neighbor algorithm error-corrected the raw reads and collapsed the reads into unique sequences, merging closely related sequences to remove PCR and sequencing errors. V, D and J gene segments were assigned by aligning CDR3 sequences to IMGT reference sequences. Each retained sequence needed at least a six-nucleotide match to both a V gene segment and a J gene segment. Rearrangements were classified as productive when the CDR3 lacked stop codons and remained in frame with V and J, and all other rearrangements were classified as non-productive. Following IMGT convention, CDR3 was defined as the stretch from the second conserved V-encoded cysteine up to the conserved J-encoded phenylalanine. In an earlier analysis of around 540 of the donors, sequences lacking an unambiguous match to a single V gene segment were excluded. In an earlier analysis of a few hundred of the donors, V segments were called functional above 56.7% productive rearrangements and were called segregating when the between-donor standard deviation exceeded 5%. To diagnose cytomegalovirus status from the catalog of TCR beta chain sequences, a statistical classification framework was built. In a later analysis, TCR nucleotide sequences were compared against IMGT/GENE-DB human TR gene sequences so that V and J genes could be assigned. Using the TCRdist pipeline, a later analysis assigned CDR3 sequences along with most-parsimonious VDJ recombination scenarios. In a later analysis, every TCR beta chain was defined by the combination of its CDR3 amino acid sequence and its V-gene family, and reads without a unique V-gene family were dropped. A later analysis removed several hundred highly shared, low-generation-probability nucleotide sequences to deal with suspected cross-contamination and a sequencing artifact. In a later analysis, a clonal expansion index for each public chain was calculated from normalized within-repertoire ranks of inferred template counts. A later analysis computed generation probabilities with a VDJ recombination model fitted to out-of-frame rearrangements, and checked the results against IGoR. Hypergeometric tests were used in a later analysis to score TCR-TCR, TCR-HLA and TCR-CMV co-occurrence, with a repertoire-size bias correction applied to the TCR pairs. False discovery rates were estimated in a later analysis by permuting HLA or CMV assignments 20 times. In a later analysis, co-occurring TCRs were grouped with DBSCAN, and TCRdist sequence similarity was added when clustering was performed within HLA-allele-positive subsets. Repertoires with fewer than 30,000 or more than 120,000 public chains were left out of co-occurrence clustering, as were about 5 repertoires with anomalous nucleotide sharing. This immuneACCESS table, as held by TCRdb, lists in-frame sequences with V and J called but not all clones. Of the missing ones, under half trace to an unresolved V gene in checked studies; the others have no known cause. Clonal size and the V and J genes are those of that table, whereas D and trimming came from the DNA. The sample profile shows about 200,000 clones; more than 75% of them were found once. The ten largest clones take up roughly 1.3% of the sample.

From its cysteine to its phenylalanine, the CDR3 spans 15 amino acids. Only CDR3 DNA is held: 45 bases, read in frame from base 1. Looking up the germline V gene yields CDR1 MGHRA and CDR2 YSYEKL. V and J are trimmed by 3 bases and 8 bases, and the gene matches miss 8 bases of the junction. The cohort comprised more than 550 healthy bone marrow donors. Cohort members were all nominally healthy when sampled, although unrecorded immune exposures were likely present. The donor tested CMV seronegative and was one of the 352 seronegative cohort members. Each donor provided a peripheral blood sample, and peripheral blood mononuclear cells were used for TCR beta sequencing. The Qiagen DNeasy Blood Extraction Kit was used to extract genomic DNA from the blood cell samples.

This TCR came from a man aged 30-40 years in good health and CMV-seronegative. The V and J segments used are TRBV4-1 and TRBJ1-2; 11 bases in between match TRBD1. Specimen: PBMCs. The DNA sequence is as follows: TGCGCCAGCAGCCAGATCCGGGACAGGGGGAACGGCTACACCTTC. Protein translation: CASSQIRDRGNGYTF.